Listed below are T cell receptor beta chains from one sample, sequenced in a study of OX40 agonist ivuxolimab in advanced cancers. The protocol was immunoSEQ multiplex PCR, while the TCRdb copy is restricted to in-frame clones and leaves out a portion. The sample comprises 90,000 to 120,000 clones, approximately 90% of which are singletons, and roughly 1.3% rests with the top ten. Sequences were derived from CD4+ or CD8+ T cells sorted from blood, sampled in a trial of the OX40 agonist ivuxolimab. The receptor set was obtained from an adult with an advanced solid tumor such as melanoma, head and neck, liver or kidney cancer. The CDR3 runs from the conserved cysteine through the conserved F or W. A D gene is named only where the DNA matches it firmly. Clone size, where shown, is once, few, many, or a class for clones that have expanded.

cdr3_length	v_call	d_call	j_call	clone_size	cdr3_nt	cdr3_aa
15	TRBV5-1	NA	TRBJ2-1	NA	TGCGCCAGCAGCTTAGCGGACCGCTCCTACAATGAGCAGTTCTTC	CASSLADRSYNEQFF
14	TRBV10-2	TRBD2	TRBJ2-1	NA	TGCGCCAGCAGCCTAGCGGGAGGTTCTAATGAGCAGTTCTTC	CASSLAGGSNEQFF
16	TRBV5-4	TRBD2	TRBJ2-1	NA	TGTGCCAGCAGCCCCCGGACTAGCGGTATCTACAATGAGCAGTTCTTC	CASSPRTSGIYNEQFF
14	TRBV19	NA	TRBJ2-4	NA	TGTGCCAGTAGTGGAGTCTTAGCCAAAAACATTCAGTACTTC	CASSGVLAKNIQYF
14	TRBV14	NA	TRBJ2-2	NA	TGTGCCAGCAGCCTCGGACCGAACACCGGGGAGCTGTTTTTT	CASSLGPNTGELFF
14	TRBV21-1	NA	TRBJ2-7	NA	TGTGCCAGCAGCAAAGGGGAGGACTCCCGCGAGCAGTACTTC	CASSKGEDSREQYF
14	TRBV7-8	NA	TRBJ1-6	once	TGTGCCAGCAGCTTAGCGGGGAGGAATTCACCCCTCCACTTT	CASSLAGRNSPLHF
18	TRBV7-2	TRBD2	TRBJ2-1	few	TGTGCCAGCAGCTTAGAGGGGGGGACTAGCGGGCCCTACAATGAGCAGTTCTTC	CASSLEGGTSGPYNEQFF
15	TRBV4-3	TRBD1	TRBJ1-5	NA	TGCGCCAGCAGCCATGGACAGGGGGTGGGTCAGCCCCAGCATTTT	CASSHGQGVGQPQHF
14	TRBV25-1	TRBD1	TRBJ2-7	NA	TGTGCCAGCAGTGGGGACAGGACTTCCTACGAGCAGTACTTC	CASSGDRTSYEQYF
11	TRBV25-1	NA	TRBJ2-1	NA	TGTGCCAGCAGTTGGGGTTTTGAGCAGTTCTTC	CASSWGFEQFF
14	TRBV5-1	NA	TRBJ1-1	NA	TGCGCCAGCAGCTTGAGCAGGGCGAACACTGAAGCTTTCTTT	CASSLSRANTEAFF
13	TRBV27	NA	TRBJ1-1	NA	TGTGCCAGCAGTCCCGCCGCGGGGATTGAAGCTTTCTTT	CASSPAAGIEAFF
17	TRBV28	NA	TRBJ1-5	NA	TGTGCCAGCAGTGCCCGCCTGACGTCCCTAGGCAATCAGCCCCAGCATTTT	CASSARLTSLGNQPQHF
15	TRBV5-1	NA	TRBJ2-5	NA	TGCGCCAGCAGCTTGGATAGCGGAACCCAAGAGACCCAGTACTTC	CASSLDSGTQETQYF
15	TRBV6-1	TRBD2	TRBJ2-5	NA	TGTGCCAGCAGTGAAGCAGCGGGAGTGGGAGAGACCCAGTACTTC	CASSEAAGVGETQYF
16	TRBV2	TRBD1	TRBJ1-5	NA	TGTGCCAGCAGTGACAGACAGGGGTATAGCAATCAGCCCCAGCATTTT	CASSDRQGYSNQPQHF
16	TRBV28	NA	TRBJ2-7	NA	TGTGCCAGCAGTCCTTACTCAGACAGCCCTGGCTACGAGCAGTACTTC	CASSPYSDSPGYEQYF
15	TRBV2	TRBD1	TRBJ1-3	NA	TGTGCCAGCAGATCAGGACAGGGAACTGGAAACACCATATATTTT	CASRSGQGTGNTIYF
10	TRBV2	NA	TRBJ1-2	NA	TGTGTGGTTCAGGGACTAGGCTACACCTTC	CVVQGLGYTF
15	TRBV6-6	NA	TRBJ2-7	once	TGTGCCAGCAGCCTCGTAGGATGGGGCCTTTACGAGCAGTACTTC	CASSLVGWGLYEQYF
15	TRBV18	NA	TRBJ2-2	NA	TGTGCCAGCTCACCCATGGGGCCGGGGTCCGGGGAGCTGTTTTTT	CASSPMGPGSGELFF
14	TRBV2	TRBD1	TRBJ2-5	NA	TGTGCCAGCAGCCGAGGGACAGCCCAAGAGACCCAGTACTTC	CASSRGTAQETQYF
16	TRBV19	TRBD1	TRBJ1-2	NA	TGTGCCAGTAGTACTATCCGCACAGGGGGGTTCTATGGCTACACCTTC	CASSTIRTGGFYGYTF
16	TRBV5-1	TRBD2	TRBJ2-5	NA	TGCGCCAGCAGCTTTCACAAGCTAGCGGGAGTAGAGACCCAGTACTTC	CASSFHKLAGVETQYF
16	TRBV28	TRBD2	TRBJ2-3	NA	TGTGCCAGCAGTGGCGGGACTAGCGGGAAAGCAGATACGCAGTATTTT	CASSGGTSGKADTQYF
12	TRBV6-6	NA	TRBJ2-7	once	TGTGCCAGCTGGGGGCCTACCTACGAGCAGTACTTC	CASWGPTYEQYF
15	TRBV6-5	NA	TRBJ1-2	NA	TGTGCCACCCACGATACTGGAGCCTCTAACTATGGCTACACCTTC	CATHDTGASNYGYTF
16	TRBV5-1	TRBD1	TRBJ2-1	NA	TGCGCCAGCAGCTGGAACCACAGGGGAAGCTACAATGAGCAGTTCTTC	CASSWNHRGSYNEQFF
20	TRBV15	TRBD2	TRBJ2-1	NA	TGTGCCACCAGCAGAGAGCGAAGCAAGTGGAGCGGGAGGGGAGATGATGAGCAGTTCTTC	CATSRERSKWSGRGDDEQFF
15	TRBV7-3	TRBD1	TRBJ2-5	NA	TGTGCCAGCAGCTTAACTGGGACAGGGAGAGAGACCCAGTACTTC	CASSLTGTGRETQYF
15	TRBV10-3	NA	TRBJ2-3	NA	TGTGCCATCAGGGTTCTAGAGGGAGGAGGGGATACGCAGTATTTT	CAIRVLEGGGDTQYF
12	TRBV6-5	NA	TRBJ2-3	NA	TGTGCCAGCAGTGTCCCGGGCGGTACGCAGTATTTT	CASSVPGGTQYF
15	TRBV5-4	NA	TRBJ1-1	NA	TGTGCCAGCAGCCCCCGAGGCGGGATGAACACTGAAGCTTTCTTT	CASSPRGGMNTEAFF
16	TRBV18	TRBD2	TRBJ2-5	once	TGTGCCAGCTCACCGTCAGGACTAGTGCGGGGGGAGACCCAGTACTTC	CASSPSGLVRGETQYF
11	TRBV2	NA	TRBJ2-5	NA	TGTGCCAGCAGTTCGACAGAGACCCAGTACTTC	CASSSTETQYF
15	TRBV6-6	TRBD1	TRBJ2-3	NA	TGTGCCAGCAGTTACCGGGACAGACGCACAGATACGCAGTATTTT	CASSYRDRRTDTQYF
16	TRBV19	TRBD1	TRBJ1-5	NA	TGTGCCAGTACTTCCGACAGGGGGAGGTCGGATCAGCCCCAGCATTTT	CASTSDRGRSDQPQHF
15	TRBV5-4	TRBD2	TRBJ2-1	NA	TGTGCCAGCAGCCCGGGACTAGGCCCTTCCAATGAGCAGTTCTTC	CASSPGLGPSNEQFF
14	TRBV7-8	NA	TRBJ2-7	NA	TGTGCCAGCAGCCAGGGACGACACAGGGCCGAGCAGTACTTC	CASSQGRHRAEQYF
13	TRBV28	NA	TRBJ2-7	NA	TGTGCCAGCACCGGTATCCCCTCCTACGAGCAGTACTTC	CASTGIPSYEQYF
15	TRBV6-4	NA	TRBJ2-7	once	TGTGCCAGCAGTGACTCAGGAACTAGACGGTACGAGCAGTACTTC	CASSDSGTRRYEQYF
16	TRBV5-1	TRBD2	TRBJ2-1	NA	TGCGCCAGCAGCGGGGGACTAGCGGGAATTTACAATGAGCAGTTCTTC	CASSGGLAGIYNEQFF
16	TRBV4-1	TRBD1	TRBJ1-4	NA	TGCGCCAGCAGCCAAGACTGGGCAGGGGGCAATGAAAAACTGTTTTTT	CASSQDWAGGNEKLFF
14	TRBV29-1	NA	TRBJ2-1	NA	TGCAGCGGGGGGCAGGGGACGACTGACAATGAGCAGTTCTTC	CSGGQGTTDNEQFF
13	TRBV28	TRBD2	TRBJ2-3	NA	TGTGCCACCCGGCGGGAGGGCGGAGATACGCAGTATTTT	CATRREGGDTQYF